The subject of this entry is one T cell receptor beta chain. At least ten counts were recorded for this clonotype. No antigen is known for it. No base quality values were provided; no much bigger clone lies one nucleotide off. The data belong to a study of Graves' ophthalmopathy and Graves' hyperthyroidism (dated by TCRdb to 2017 to 2018). At the level of the whole study: Peripheral blood samples were taken at the time of initial diagnosis, before any treatment was given. The roughly 90 discovery patients were divided at random into training and test sets in a 7:3 ratio. T-cell repertoires of thyroid tissue and blood were compared in 5 or 6 hyperthyroidism patients. An independent validation cohort comprised some 19 hyperthyroidism patients and some 16 patients who later progressed from hyperthyroidism to ophthalmopathy. A discovery set of about 99 patients (around 45 ophthalmopathy, under 65 stable hyperthyroidism) was enrolled to explore V-J signatures distinguishing ophthalmopathy from hyperthyroidism. In total, 135 blood samples were TCR-sequenced: approximately 42 ophthalmopathy, some 72 hyperthyroidism and approximately 17 hyperthyroidism-to-ophthalmopathy patients. The study used signatures of the TCR beta repertoire to tell Graves' ophthalmopathy apart from Graves' hyperthyroidism and to predict which patients would progress to ophthalmopathy. Once sampling was done, hyperthyroidism patients were given methimazole at a starting dose of 30 mg daily, while ophthalmopathy patients were given high-dose intravenous methylprednisolone. Study-wide conclusions, independent of this receptor: In cross-validation, the 13-signature model distinguished ophthalmopathy from stable hyperthyroidism with roughly 90% sensitivity and about 84% specificity, and in the test set the corresponding values were approximately 79% and 70%. In validation, the model predicted ophthalmopathy progression with nearly 71% sensitivity and roughly 78% specificity; roughly 11 predicted patients were CT-confirmed with GO in a median of 6.5 months. Among expanded thyroid clonotypes with frequency above 0.001, most also showed up in blood, which suggests that blood repertoires may reflect the thyroid immune response. Sample size was not statistically predetermined, and group allocation was not concealed from the investigators.

V loses 2 bases, J loses 10 bases, and the germline ends lie 15 bases apart. There are 15 amino acids in the CDR3, from cysteine to phenylalanine inclusive. Only the CDR3 DNA is retained, 45 bases long and in frame from the first base. The CDR1 and CDR2 encoded by the germline V gene (reference sequence) are MNHEY and SMNVEV. For repertoire sequencing, the TCR beta CDR3 regions were amplified from RNA transcripts. A first-round RT-PCR used HTBI primers with the Qiagen OneStep RT-PCR kit, followed by a second-round multiplex PCR, size selection and purification. Libraries were sequenced on an Illumina HiSeq2000 using paired-end 100 bp reads. The study's processing was this. SOAPnuke was used for read processing, and reads with adapters, uncalled bases, a mean Phred below 15, or no exact constant-primer or identifier match were discarded. High-quality paired reads were merged with COPE v1.2.5. Unique nucleotide sequences were defined as clonotypes and aligned to IMGT TRB V, D and J references using MiTCR v1.1. The analysis was limited to V-J combinations with a frequency above 0.0001, which together covered 99.2% of the repertoires. For each V-J combination, a TCR clonal expansion and chaos score was defined as the ratio of F50 clonal expansion to chaos observed in the TCRdist matrix. Features were reduced by Welch's t-statistics and random forest to some 13 V-J combinations, which fed a naive Bayes classifier. The Morisita-Horn index was used to measure how similar the thyroid and blood repertoires were. Using fastp at Q25 and MiXCR, TCRdb reprocessed the public reads and kept productive beta chains. Identical CDR3 protein sequences are pooled into one entry, listed with their most common genes and DNA. The V and J calls were determined by TCRdb, not by the authors. This sample comprises fewer than 650,000 distinct CDR3 sequences, 22% of them detected only once. The leading ten clones occupy roughly 6.9% of the sample.

Hyperthyroidism was defined as stable when no progression to ophthalmopathy occurred within 18 months of follow-up. Hyperthyroidism patients were newly diagnosed, were aged 18 to 65 years, and had a disease duration under 2 months. Patients with other autoimmune diseases, uncontrolled infections, pregnancy or lactation were excluded from the study. Clinical symptoms, serum thyroxine, TRAb, thyroid ultrasound and orbital computed tomography were used for diagnosis. PBMCs were isolated from about 9.2 ml of fresh peripheral blood by Ficoll-Paque density gradient centrifugation. Total RNA was extracted with Trizol reagent and quality-checked on an Agilent 2100 Bioanalyzer.

This chain is built from TRBV27 and TRBJ1-6; no D gene can be assigned with confidence. Specimen: peripheral blood. The source of this sequence is a woman aged 18-29 years with stable Graves' hyperthyroidism. Some clones in this sample may be carry-over from other donors' samples. Donor details come from another sample of the same person, matched by shared clones. The nucleotide sequence is given as TGTGCCAGCAGTTTAACTCCCCTGGGAGCCTCACCCCTCCACTTT. Its translation reads: CASSLTPLGASPLHF.